This passage covers 26 T cell receptor beta chains from one sample sequenced in a study of regulatory T cells in long-lasting Graves disease. Time point noted: persistent/refractory GD, antithyroid drugs over 5 years with positive TRAb. Preparation of the TCR library used RNA extracted from PBMCs. Combining iRepertoire HTBI primers with Arm-PCR of CDR3 regions, the authors built TCR beta libraries. Each CDR3 protein gets one entry after TCRdb re-called the multiplex PCR reads with MiXCR. The table records approximately 470,000 distinct CDR3 sequences, around 21% of them present only once. This sample comprised peripheral blood mononuclear cells (PBMCs), obtained when the disease was refractory, from a patient treated with antithyroid drugs. The receptors come from a female donor with Graves disease.

Concerning this clonotype itself: At one boundary the junction diverges from the germline segment, which might be a read error. The CDR3 loop is CVSSSLAGPYTQYF. CDR3 nucleotides: TGTGTCAGCAGTAGCCTAGCGGGACCATATACGCAGTATTTT. V is TRBV27 and J is TRBJ2-3, with 9 positions matching TRBD2. CDR3 length: 14 residues. The germline V gene encodes CDR1 MNHEY and CDR2 SMNVEV (reference sequence).

This clonotype came up many times. J is TRBJ1-2 and V is TRBV20-1; TRBD1 is a possible D gene (6 bases). The germline V and J ends were trimmed by 4 bases and 8 bases, with 17 bases remaining between them. There are 13 residues in the CDR3. Germline CDR1 is DFQATT and CDR2 is SNEGSKA (reference sequence). CDR3 protein: CSAKDSLVQGYTF. In DNA form, the CDR3 reads TGCAGTGCTAAGGACAGCTTGGTTCAAGGCTACACCTTC.

This clonotype has just a few counts. This chain connects TRBV20-1 to TRBJ2-7, with TRBD1 matching over 8 bases. The CDR3 loop spans 12 amino acids. J was trimmed by 4 bases and V by 5 bases; bases with no gene match: 4. CDR1 and CDR2 (germline): DFQATT, SNEGSKA (reference sequence). The CDR3 here is CSAPRDRYEQYF. CDR3 bases: TGCAGTGCTCCCCGGGACAGGTACGAGCAGTACTTC.

The rearrangement joins TRBV12-3 or TRBV12-4 to TRBJ2-1; 11 bases fit TRBD2. The trim removed 7 bases at V and 10 bases at J, leaving 12 bases unmatched. The CDR3 length is 15 residues. The CDR3 sequence: CASTETSGTLKEQFF. The CDR3 DNA reads TGTGCCAGCACTGAGACTAGCGGGACGCTGAAGGAGCAGTTCTTC.

As concerns this clonotype: A single base separates this from a much larger clone, so it may be a read error. The J gene is TRBJ2-7, the V gene TRBV7-2, with 12 bases aligning to TRBD2. With 5 bases clipped from V and 3 bases from J, the junction kept 11 bases outside the gene matches. The CDR3 is made up of 17 amino acids. CDR1 and CDR2 from the germline V gene are SGHTA and FQGNSA. The CDR3 is CASSPRTSGKLGYEQYF. As DNA, the CDR3 is TGTGCCAGCAGCCCCCGGACTAGCGGGAAGTTGGGCTACGAGCAGTACTTC.

This clonotype was detected many times. The chain couples TRBV15 to TRBJ1-1; perhaps TRBD1 as D (5 bases). Germline CDR1 is LNHNV and CDR2 is YYDKDF (reference sequence). This CDR3 is built from 14 residues. The V end was cut by 3 bases, the J end by 6 bases, with 14 bases between. In DNA, the CDR3 is TGTGCCACCAGCAGCTACCTTCAGGGTGCTGAAGCTTTCTTT. Translating it yields CATSSYLQGAEAFF.

The chain combines TRBV12-3 or TRBV12-4 with TRBJ1-2; D remains unclear. CDR3 length: 11 residues. Trimming pared 6 bases from V and 8 bases from J, leaving 10 bases between. CDR3 amino acids: CASRSLGGYTF. CDR3 bases: TGTGCCAGCAGGTCCCTCGGGGGCTACACCTTC.

This clonotype was detected many times. The chain carries TRBV12-3 or TRBV12-4 and TRBJ2-7; 9 bases are shared with TRBD1. There are 15 residues in the CDR3. Germline trimming cut 6 bases from V and 3 bases from J; bases unmatched to any gene: 9. The CDR3 protein is CASRYSGQGHYEQYF. The CDR3 nucleotides are TGTGCCAGCAGGTATTCTGGACAGGGGCACTACGAGCAGTACTTC.

This clonotype appeared many times. V usage is TRBV20-1 and J usage is TRBJ2-7, with a weak D call TRBD2 (6 bases). Germline assignment: CDR1 DFQATT and CDR2 SNEGSKA (reference sequence). The CDR3 length is 12 residues. The germline V and J ends were trimmed by 3 bases and 2 bases, with 8 bases remaining between them. CDR3 in DNA: TGCAGTGCTAGGGGACTGCCCTACGAGCAGTACTTC. It is translated as CSARGLPYEQYF.

With regard to this clonotype: Possible read error: a much larger clone is one base away. The rearrangement joins TRBV7-8 to TRBJ2-7; 9 nucleotides line up with TRBD1. CDR3 length equals 15 residues. The ends lost 1 base at V and 5 bases at J; junction bases unmatched: 6. Germline lookup yields CDR1 SGHVS and CDR2 FQNEAQ. CDR3 in DNA: TGTGCCAGCAGCTTAGGGACAGGGGAAGCCCACGAGCAGTACTTC. It is translated as CASSLGTGEAHEQYF.

Note on this clonotype: The conserved closing phenylalanine or tryptophan is absent in this CDR3, likely reflecting a read error. This chain joins TRBV29-1 and TRBJ1-1; D gene uncertain. CDR1 and CDR2 (germline): SQVTM, ANQGSEA. The V gene lost 1 base and the J gene lost 11 bases, with 23 bases spanning the gap. The length of the CDR3 is 15 residues. The CDR3 region has the DNA TGCAGCGTTGAAGGCGGGTCCAAGTCTGTAAGAGGTGCTTTCCTT. Translation: CSVEGGSKSVRGAFL.

This clonotype was detected only a few times. The chain couples TRBV5-1 to TRBJ2-7, with 7 bases lining up with TRBD2. Losses at the gene ends were 5 bases for V and 3 bases for J; bases not matched to a gene: 8. Per the germline V gene, CDR1 is SGHRS and CDR2 is YFSETQ. The CDR3 runs to 14 residues. Here the CDR3 DNA reads TGCGCCAGCAGTTCCGGGACTAACTACTACGAGCAGTACTTC. Encoded protein: CASSSGTNYYEQYF.

This clonotype was counted at least ten times. The chain links TRBV3-1 to TRBJ2-7, with D tentatively TRBD2 (6 bases). The CDR3 contains 14 residues. Trimming left V 2 bases short and J 3 bases short, with 11 bases between. Per germline, CDR1 LGHDT and CDR2 YNNKEL (reference sequence). The CDR3 nucleotides are TGTGCCAGCAGCCAATATAGCGGTAACTACGAGCAGTACTTC. Protein sequence: CASSQYSGNYEQYF.

This clonotype was recorded at least ten times. This chain connects TRBV7-8 to TRBJ1-1; D not resolved. This CDR3 contains 13 residues. V lost 1 base and J 4 bases, leaving 7 bases between the germline ends. Germline values: CDR1 SGHVS, CDR2 FQNEAQ. Written as DNA, the CDR3 is TGTGCCAGCAGCTTAGAGGGCCCCACTGAAGCTTTCTTT. It specifies CASSLEGPTEAFF.

The chain carries TRBV11-2 and TRBJ1-6; D remains ambiguous. Germline V gene lookup returns CDR1 SGHAT and CDR2 FQNNGV. The CDR3 loop spans 15 amino acids. V lost 0 bases to trimming and J lost 8 bases, with 11 bases between them. CDR3 DNA: TGTGCCAGCAGCTTAGATCCTGGATTATATTCACCCCTCCACTTT. Translation: CASSLDPGLYSPLHF.

The chain combines TRBV30 with TRBJ2-2; D possibly matches TRBD1 or TRBD2 (5 bases each). Germline CDR1 reads GTSNPN; CDR2 reads SVGIG (reference sequence). CDR3 length equals 14 residues. Trimming pared 3 bases from V and 1 base from J, leaving 9 bases between. The CDR3 here is CAWRLGRNTGELFF. The CDR3 DNA reads as TGTGCCTGGAGGTTGGGACGGAACACCGGGGAGCTGTTTTTT. The variable domain in full, with the rest retrieved from reference TRBV30 and TRBJ2-2, is SQTIHQWPATLVQPVGSPLSLECTVEGTSNPNLYWYRQAAGRGLQLLFYSVGIGQISSEVPQNLSASRPQDRQFILSSKKLLLSDSGFYLCAWRLGRNTGELFFGEGSRLTVL.

Of note for this clonotype: Since a much larger clone is just one base distant, this may be a read error. The chain combines TRBV27 with TRBJ2-2, with a weak D call TRBD1 (6 bases). The CDR3 covers 16 residues. Germline values: CDR1 MNHEY, CDR2 SMNVEV (reference sequence). V was trimmed by 5 bases and J by 6 bases, leaving 19 bases between them. The CDR3 spells CASSAIGRGLSGELFF. CDR3 in DNA: TGTGCCAGCAGTGCTATTGGCAGGGGTCTGTCCGGGGAGCTGTTTTTT.

A remark on this clonotype: This probably arose from a read error, given a far larger clone one base away. V is TRBV6-9 and J is TRBJ1-1; D gene uncertain. Trimming pared 4 bases from V and 7 bases from J, leaving 7 bases between. Germline CDR1 and CDR2: MNHGY and SVAAGI. The CDR3 consists of 11 residues. This CDR3 reads CASSFMSEAFF. DNA of the CDR3: TGTGCCAGCAGTTTTATGAGTGAAGCTTTCTTT.

This clonotype was detected many times. The V and J genes are TRBV24-1 and TRBJ2-3; the D gene could be TRBD1 or TRBD2 (5 bases each). This CDR3 spans 17 amino acids. Per germline, CDR1 KGHDR and CDR2 SFDVKD. V was shortened by 7 bases and J by 1 base, with 20 bases between the two germline ends. For the CDR3, the DNA is TGTGCCACCAGCCCGCCGGGACCCCCAACCCGCACAGATACGCAGTATTTT. Its translation: CATSPPGPPTRTDTQYF.

The rearrangement uses TRBV5-1 and TRBJ1-4; possibly TRBD1 for D (5 bases). Germline CDR1 SGHRS, CDR2 YFSETQ. V was trimmed by 4 bases and J by 0 bases, leaving 16 bases between them. The CDR3 has 17 residues. The DNA of the CDR3 is TGCGCCAGCAGCCCAGACTACCAGGGCTCAACTAATGAAAAACTGTTTTTT. It specifies CASSPDYQGSTNEKLFF.

This clonotype was found many times. The J gene is TRBJ1-5, the V gene TRBV6-1; D perhaps matches TRBD1 (6 bases). With 6 bases removed from V and 2 bases from J, the gap between germline ends came to 8 bases. Germline V gene sequence: CDR1 MNHNS, CDR2 SASEGT. The CDR3 loop spans 13 amino acids. CDR3 coding DNA: TGTGCCAGCAGAGAGGGGGGCAATCAGCCCCAGCATTTT. Residues: CASREGGNQPQHF.

A note on this clonotype: A much larger clone lies a single base off, so this may be a read error. This likely comes from a read error, as the CDR3 has no conserved phenylalanine or tryptophan at its end. The chain carries TRBV10-3 and TRBJ1-1; D is perhaps TRBD1 (6 bases). The germline CDR1 and CDR2 sequences are ENHRY and SYGVKD. The CDR3 runs 15 residues. V was shortened by 3 bases and J by 4 bases, with 15 bases between the two germline ends. The CDR3 reads CAISDSGAGVTEAFL. The CDR3 DNA is TGTGCCATCAGTGACTCGGGAGCAGGGGTCACTGAAGCTTTCCTT.

This clonotype was seen repeatedly, ten times or more. This chain connects TRBV11-1 to TRBJ2-2; 13 bases line up with TRBD2. The trim removed 5 bases at V and 4 bases at J, leaving 4 bases unmatched. The CDR3 is 16 amino acids. Germline CDR1 reads SGHAT; CDR2 reads FQDESV (reference sequence). The CDR3 coding sequence is TGTGCCAGCAGCAGGACTAGCGGGAGTCCCACCGGGGAGCTGTTTTTT. Protein product: CASSRTSGSPTGELFF.

With regard to this clonotype: Since a much larger clone is just one base distant, this may be a read error. This chain links TRBV6-5 with TRBJ1-1; weak D call: TRBD1 (5 bases). CDR1 MNHEY and CDR2 SVGAGI come from the germline V gene. The CDR3 spans 15 residues. CDR3 sequence reads: CATEGRDPIATGAFF. DNA of the CDR3: TGTGCCACAGAGGGACGAGATCCTATCGCTACTGGAGCTTTCTTT.

This clonotype was recorded many times. The V call is TRBV28, the J call TRBJ1-5; D is uncertain. Trimming took off 3 bases at V and 7 bases at J, with 10 bases between the two ends. Germline V gene data show CDR1 as MDHEN and CDR2 as SYDVKM. CDR3 length: 13 amino acids. DNA of the CDR3: TGTGCCAGCAGTTTGTCGGGGATCCAGCCCCAGCATTTT. As protein: CASSLSGIQPQHF.

This rearrangement joins TRBV29-1 to TRBJ2-4; D is uncertain. Germline V gives CDR1 SQVTM, CDR2 ANQGSEA. The CDR3 runs to 15 residues. The ends were cut back, 4 bases at V and 2 bases at J, with 15 bases in the middle. CDR3 sequence (DNA): TGCAGCGTTGGTGGCACCGTCTCACCCAAAAACATTCAGTACTTC. It specifies CSVGGTVSPKNIQYF. Looking up the rest from reference TRBV29-1 and TRBJ2-4 gives the full variable domain: SAVISQKPSRDICQRGTSLTIQCQVDSQVTMMFWYRQQPGQSLTLIATANQGSEATYESGFVIDKFPISRPNLTFSTLTVSNMSPEDSSIYLCSVGGTVSPKNIQYFGAGTRLSVL.